This is a list of T cell receptor beta chains from one sample in a study of control samples from healthy donors and cancer patients. The protocol was immunoSEQ multiplex PCR, while the TCRdb copy is restricted to in-frame clones and leaves out a portion. The top ten hold approximately 1.4% of the sample, which has around 200,000 clones, 90% to 95% seen once. The sequencing sample was made of blood. The receptors were sampled from a woman younger than 45 in good health. CDR3s include the opening cysteine and the closing phenylalanine or tryptophan. D genes are given only for firm matches.

D: NA
J: TRBJ1-5
V: TRBV11-2
DNA: TGTGCCAGCAGCTTATCAGGGCGGAATCAGCCCCAGCATTTT
CDR3: CASSLSGRNQPQHF

D: NA
J: TRBJ1-3
V: TRBV11-2
DNA: TGTGCCAGCAGCTTGACCGAGAGCTCTGGAAACACCATATATTTT
CDR3: CASSLTESSGNTIYF

D: NA
J: TRBJ2-1
V: TRBV3-1/TRBV3-2
DNA: TGTGCCAGCAGAGCGACTTCCTACAATGAGCAGTTCTTC
CDR3: CASRATSYNEQFF

D: TRBD2
J: TRBJ2-2
V: TRBV7-7
DNA: TGTGCTAGCAGCTTAGCGCGTCTAGCGGGAGTTACCGGGGAGCTGTTTTTT
CDR3: CASSLARLAGVTGELFF

D: NA
J: TRBJ2-1
V: TRBV5-5
DNA: TGTGCCAGCAGCTTGGAGATTTGGGGCTACAATGAGCAGTTCTTC
CDR3: CASSLEIWGYNEQFF

D: TRBD2
J: TRBJ2-3
V: TRBV15
DNA: TGTGCCACCAGCCCCAAGCGGGGGGGCACAGATACGCAGTATTTT
CDR3: CATSPKRGGTDTQYF

D: NA
J: TRBJ1-3
V: TRBV3-1/TRBV3-2
DNA: TGTGCCAGCAGCCAGGCCTCAGGCTCTGGAAACACCATATATTTT
CDR3: CASSQASGSGNTIYF

D: TRBD2
J: TRBJ2-7
V: TRBV7-2
DNA: TGTGCCAGCAGCTTAGGGGGTAGCGGGACCTACGAGCAGTACTTC
CDR3: CASSLGGSGTYEQYF

D: NA
J: TRBJ1-5
V: TRBV3-1/TRBV3-2
DNA: TGTGCCAGCAGCCAAGATTACCAGCCCCAGCATTTT
CDR3: CASSQDYQPQHF

D: NA
J: TRBJ1-2
V: TRBV12-3/TRBV12-4
DNA: TGTGCCAGCAGTTTACGCGGCTACACCTTC
CDR3: CASSLRGYTF

D: TRBD1
J: TRBJ1-1
V: TRBV28
DNA: TGTGCCAGCAGTTTGGGGGGACAGGGAATGAACACTGAAGCTTTCTTT
CDR3: CASSLGGQGMNTEAFF

D: TRBD1
J: TRBJ2-3
V: TRBV4-3
DNA: TGCGCCAGCAGCCAAGGGGCGGGACAGGGGCGCACAGATACGCAGTATTTT
CDR3: CASSQGAGQGRTDTQYF

D: TRBD1
J: TRBJ1-1
V: TRBV5-6
DNA: TGTGCCAGCAGCCAGGACAGGGATACTGAAGCTTTCTTT
CDR3: CASSQDRDTEAFF

D: NA
J: TRBJ1-5
V: TRBV30
DNA: TGTGCCTGGAGTGTTCTTACTAGCAATCAGCCCCAGCATTTT
CDR3: CAWSVLTSNQPQHF

D: NA
J: TRBJ1-2
V: TRBV7-8
DNA: TGTGCCAGCAGCTTAGGGACAGCCTATGGCTACACCTTC
CDR3: CASSLGTAYGYTF

D: NA
J: TRBJ2-4
V: TRBV27
DNA: TGTGCCAGCAGTTTACTGGGCGAGCTAGCCAAAAACATTCAGTACTTC
CDR3: CASSLLGELAKNIQYF

D: NA
J: TRBJ1-1
V: TRBV10-3
DNA: TGTGCCATCAGTGACAGGGCCCCGAACACTGAAGCTTTCTTT
CDR3: CAISDRAPNTEAFF

D: TRBD1
J: TRBJ1-1
V: TRBV7-3
DNA: TGTGCCAGCAGCTTGCAGGGGGCCACTGAAGCTTTCTTT
CDR3: CASSLQGATEAFF

D: TRBD2
J: TRBJ2-1
V: TRBV6-4
DNA: TGTGCCAGCAGTGAGGGACTAGCGGGGGGCAATGAGCAGTTCTTC
CDR3: CASSEGLAGGNEQFF

D: NA
J: TRBJ1-6
V: TRBV15
DNA: TGTGCCACCAGCAGAGATCGGGGCAATTCACCCCTCCACTTT
CDR3: CATSRDRGNSPLHF